Sequencing of this T cell receptor (beta chain) was carried out in a study of Ad26.COV2.S vaccination and SARS-CoV-2 variants. Points on this clone: Its antigen is not known. The junction and the germline gene differ at one end; a read error may be behind it.

The CDR3 is made up of 13 amino acids. Germline CDR1 SGHRS, CDR2 YFSETQ. The study, taken as a whole, reports: People given the vaccine had a wider spike-specific TCR breadth than placebo recipients did.

TCRdb's table, derived via immunoSEQ multiplex PCR, lists solely in-frame clones and lacks some. The sample carries roughly 320,000 clones, around four fifths recorded once. The treatment was: about 20 received Ad26.COV2.S at low or high dose, single or two shots; about 5 received placebo; per-sample allocation not given. Samples came from day 63 after the first vaccine or placebo injection. The rearrangement uses TRBV5-1 and TRBJ2-1, with D maybe TRBD1 (6 bases). The receptor comes from a person aged 18-60 years who received the Ad26.COV2.S COVID-19 vaccine or a placebo. The material was peripheral blood, obtained in a trial of Ad26.COV2.S vaccine versus placebo. CDR3 in amino acids: CASTLGALNEQFF. The CDR3, as DNA: TGCGCCAGCACCTTGGGGGCGCTGAACGAGCAGTTCTTC.